This TCR beta chain was sequenced during a study of blood T cells in healthy people across ages. With 5 bases removed from V and 1 base from J, the gap between germline ends came to 15 bases. Germline-derived CDR1 and CDR2 are SGHAT and FQNNGV. The CDR3 length is 15 residues. The second PCR ran about 6 to 11 cycles with a sample-barcoded 5' primer and J-beta primers. Each CDR3 protein gets one entry after TCRdb re-called the 5' RACE reads with MiXCR. Of fewer than 1.5 million distinct CDR3 sequences in the sample, approximately 40% are singletons; the top ten hold roughly 8.2%. The J gene is TRBJ2-7, the V gene TRBV11-2; possibly TRBD2 for D (8 bases). Sequenced material: blood. This clonotype was sampled from a young woman in good health. CDR3 residues: CASSREGAGSYEQYF. CDR3 coding DNA: TGTGCCAGCAGCCGGGAGGGGGCTGGTTCCTACGAGCAGTACTTC.